A single sample gave rise to the 9 T cell receptor beta chains below, sequenced in a study of a mutant IDH1 vaccine in newly diagnosed glioma. Using immunoSEQ multiplex PCR, the repertoire was profiled, and TCRdb retains in-frame clones only, with some absent. Among tens of thousands of clones listed, approximately 80% were seen once. The time point was: baseline, week 1 (first vaccination visit). The treatment: pre-vaccination baseline after standard-of-care therapy. Specimen: PBMCs, collected from a glioma patient treated with radiotherapy, temozolomide or both. The source of these receptors is a man aged 40-50 years with glioma. Some clones in this sample may be carry-over from other donors' samples.

The chain couples TRBV7-2 to TRBJ2-7, with unresolved D. The germline CDR1 and CDR2 sequences are SGHTA and FQGNSA. The CDR3 runs 14 residues. The V gene lost 4 bases and the J gene lost 5 bases, with 15 bases spanning the gap. This CDR3 is CASSSPGPEDEQYF. The DNA of the CDR3 is TGTGCCAGCAGCTCCCCCGGCCCCGAGGACGAGCAGTACTTC.

The genes are TRBV5-6 and TRBJ1-2, with D unclear. The V gene's germline CDR1 is SGHDT and CDR2 YYEEEE. The CDR3 consists of 14 residues. V gave up 0 bases and J gave up 4 bases, with 10 bases separating them. CDR3 sequence reads: CASSLGTAVYGYTF. CDR3 nucleotide sequence: TGTGCCAGCAGCTTGGGTACAGCTGTCTATGGCTACACCTTC.

The chain joins TRBV29-1 to TRBJ2-7; perhaps TRBD1 as D (5 bases). Germline V lookup: CDR1 SQVTM, CDR2 ANQGSEA. The V gene lost 5 bases and the J gene lost 0 bases, with 20 bases spanning the gap. The CDR3 runs 16 residues. CDR3 sequence: CSVKGGTGSNSYEQYF. The CDR3 bases are TGCAGCGTTAAAGGCGGAACAGGCTCAAACTCCTACGAGCAGTACTTC.

This sequence joins TRBV5-4 and TRBJ1-1; TRBD1 agrees at 8 bases. Germline trimming cut 0 bases from V and 7 bases from J; bases unmatched to any gene: 2. The CDR3 runs to 13 residues. Per the germline V gene, CDR1 is SGHNT and CDR2 is YYREEE (reference sequence). CDR3 bases: TGTGCCAGCAGCTTGGACAGGGGGATTGAAGCTTTCTTT. This encodes CASSLDRGIEAFF. Using reference TRBV5-4 and TRBJ1-1 for the parts outside the CDR3, the full variable domain is ETGVTQSPTHLIKTRGQQVTLRCSSQSGHNTVSWYQQALGQGPQFIFQYYREEENGRGNFPPRFSGLQFPNYSSELNVNALELDDSALYLCASSLDRGIEAFFGQGTRLTVV.

This chain joins TRBV19 and TRBJ1-2; D unclear. Trimming shortened V by 0 bases and J by 8 bases, and 13 bases separated the two germline ends. The CDR3 covers 14 residues. The germline gives CDR1 LNHDA, CDR2 SQIVND (reference sequence). Here the CDR3 reads CASSIDLVSLGYTF. DNA for the CDR3: TGTGCCAGTAGTATAGATCTTGTCTCTTTGGGCTACACCTTC.

The chain combines TRBV30 with TRBJ1-3; unclear D gene. CDR1 and CDR2 from the germline V gene are GTSNPN and SVGIG (reference sequence). The CDR3 is made up of 13 amino acids. V lost 7 bases and J lost 0, with 10 bases in between. The chain's CDR3 is CAYQLNSGNTIYF. The CDR3 coding sequence is TGTGCCTACCAACTTAACTCTGGAAACACCATATATTTT.

This chain connects TRBV13 to TRBJ2-3, with D unresolved. V lost 2 bases to trimming and J lost 2 bases, with 14 bases between them. This CDR3 region has 16 residues. CDR1 PRHDT and CDR2 FYEKMQ come from the germline V gene (reference sequence). CDR3: CASSLLLRGATDTQYF. Written as DNA, the CDR3 is TGTGCCAGCAGCTTATTGTTGCGAGGAGCCACAGATACGCAGTATTTT.

The chain joins TRBV5-1 to TRBJ2-3; 11 bases fit TRBD2. Trimming at V came to 4 bases and at J to 4 bases, leaving 11 bases not matched to a gene. Germline assignment: CDR1 SGHRS and CDR2 YFSETQ. The CDR3 spans 17 residues. DNA for the CDR3: TGCGCCAGCAGCCGGATTGGTAGCGGGGGGGCCGCAGATACGCAGTATTTT. Protein: CASSRIGSGGAADTQYF.

In nucleotides, the CDR3 is TGTGCCAGCAGTGACGGGACAGGGGGCGATCAGCCCCAGCATTTT. It specifies CASSDGTGGDQPQHF. This rearrangement joins TRBV6-4 to TRBJ1-5, with 12 positions matching TRBD1. The CDR3 runs 15 residues. In germline, CDR1 is MRHNA, CDR2 SNTAGT. With 2 bases clipped from V and 5 bases from J, the junction kept 1 base outside the gene matches.